The clone carrying this TCR beta chain was seen a few times. Its cognate antigen is unknown. The germline V gene encodes CDR1 SGHRS and CDR2 YFSETQ. The CDR3 length is 13 residues. J lost 8 bases, V lost 6 bases, and 10 bases had no gene match. The use of a sample-barcoded 5' primer and a J-beta primer mix characterized a second PCR of roughly 7 to 11 cycles. A template-switch adaptor containing 12 random nucleotides labeled each cDNA molecule. MiXCR was run by TCRdb on the 5' RACE reads, yielding one entry per CDR3 protein. The sample includes a few hundred thousand distinct CDR3 sequences, 27% of them seen just once. This sample stems from a study of blood T cells in healthy people across ages. Regarding the study as a whole: Strong correlation linked observed beta diversity and percent naive T cells.

The sample was blood. The V call is TRBV5-1, the J call TRBJ1-2, with 7 bases lining up with TRBD1. The source is a woman in her 70s in good health. CDR3 loop: CASTSDRMGGYTF. In nucleotides, the CDR3 is TGCGCCAGCACATCGGACAGGATGGGAGGCTACACCTTC.